This section outlines one TCR beta chain sequence together with its context. The sample originates from a study of blood T cell repertoires in COVID-19. Study-level background: Specimens from acute and convalescent COVID-19 originated in the United States, Italy and Spain. PBMCs, B-cell-depleted T cells, or T cells provided the cDNA or gDNA that made up the material.

Source study methods: Cell counts per sample came from amplifying reference gene primers. Measured with immunoSEQ multiplex PCR; TCRdb has only the in-frame clones, and not every one. V and J calls and clone size are given by that table; D and trimming were obtained from the DNA. The sample consists of more than 100,000 clones, around nine tenths of them appearing once. Trimming cost V 5 bases and J 5 bases; bases outside gene matches: 9. CDR1 and CDR2 from the germline V gene are MNHEY and SVGAGI. The CDR3 loop spans 15 amino acids. The source of this sequence is a human donor in a cohort sampled during active COVID-19. Sequenced material: peripheral blood. The V and J genes are TRBV6-5 and TRBJ2-7; 10 bases fit TRBD1. CDR3 amino acids: CASSNPGTGAHEQYF. CDR3 sequence (DNA): TGTGCCAGCAGTAACCCCGGGACAGGGGCCCACGAGCAGTACTTC.